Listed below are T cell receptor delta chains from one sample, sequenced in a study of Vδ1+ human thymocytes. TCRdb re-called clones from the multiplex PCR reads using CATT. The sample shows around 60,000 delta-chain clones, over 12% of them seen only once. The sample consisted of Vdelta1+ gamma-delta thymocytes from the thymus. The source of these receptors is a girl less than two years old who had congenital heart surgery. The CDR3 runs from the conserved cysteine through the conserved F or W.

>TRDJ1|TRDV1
CALGSPLGGYADKLIF
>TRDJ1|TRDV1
CALGEVHLREGTGGNTDKLIF
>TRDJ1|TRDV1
CALGLLGDPDKLIF
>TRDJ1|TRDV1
CALGGPSKHQWGESTDKLIF
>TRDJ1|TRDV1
CALGDWSSGYIGKLIF
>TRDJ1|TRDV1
CALGGTRELGDTSTDKLIF
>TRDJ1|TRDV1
CALGELTGGYPYTDKLIF
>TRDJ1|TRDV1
CALGVLQILPTGLITDKLIF
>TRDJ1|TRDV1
CALGEGGFEGDKLIF
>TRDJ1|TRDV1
CALGELGLPGGTDKLIF
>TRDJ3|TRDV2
CACDTETGSSWDTRQMFF
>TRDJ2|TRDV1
CALGSLVLLRGTAQLFF
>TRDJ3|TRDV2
CACDTGGPSSWDTRQTFF
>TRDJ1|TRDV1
CALGAPLLGPFDKLIF
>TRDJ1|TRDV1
CALGHAGDAKLIF
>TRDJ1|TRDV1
CALGDFTFLLGDKGKLIF
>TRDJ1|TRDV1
CALGNTTGDSDKLIF
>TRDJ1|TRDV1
CALGRVSSYWGIQADKLIF
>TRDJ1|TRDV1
CALGERRDIPALGDTPYTDKLIF
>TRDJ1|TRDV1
CALGDSIQNQVLGVAYTDKLIF
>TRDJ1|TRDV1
CALGSFNGKLIF
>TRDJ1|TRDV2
CACDTTKLGGGQAHPADKLIF